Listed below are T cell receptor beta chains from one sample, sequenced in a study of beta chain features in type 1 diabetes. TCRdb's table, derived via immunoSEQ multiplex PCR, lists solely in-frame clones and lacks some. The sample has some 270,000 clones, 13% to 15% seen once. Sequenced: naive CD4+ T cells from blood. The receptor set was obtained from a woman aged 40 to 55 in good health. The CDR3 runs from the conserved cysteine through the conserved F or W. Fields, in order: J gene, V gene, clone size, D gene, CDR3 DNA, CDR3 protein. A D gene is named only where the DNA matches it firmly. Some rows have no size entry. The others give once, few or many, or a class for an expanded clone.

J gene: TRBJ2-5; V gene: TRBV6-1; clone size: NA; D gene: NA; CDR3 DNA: TGTGCCAGCACCGTGGGCTTTGGGCAAGAGACCCAGTACTTC; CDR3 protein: CASTVGFGQETQYF
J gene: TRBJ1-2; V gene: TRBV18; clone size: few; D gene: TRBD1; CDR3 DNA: TGTGCCAGCTCACCATGGACAGGGTCTAACTATGGCTACACCTTC; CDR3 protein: CASSPWTGSNYGYTF
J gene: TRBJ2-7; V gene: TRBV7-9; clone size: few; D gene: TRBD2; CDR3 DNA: TGTGCCAGCAGCTTAGTTGGACTAGCGGCTTCCTACGAGCAGTACTTC; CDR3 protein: CASSLVGLAASYEQYF
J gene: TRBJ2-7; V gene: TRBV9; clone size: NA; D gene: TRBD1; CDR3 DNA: TGTGCCAGCAGCGTAAGGGGACAGGCTGGTACCCAGCAGTACTTC; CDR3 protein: CASSVRGQAGTQQYF
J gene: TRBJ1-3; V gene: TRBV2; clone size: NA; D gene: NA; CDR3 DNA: TGTGCCAGCAGTGAAATTCCACAGGGCTCTGGAAACACCATATATTTT; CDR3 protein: CASSEIPQGSGNTIYF
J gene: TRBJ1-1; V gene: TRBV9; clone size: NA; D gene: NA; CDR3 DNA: TGTGCCAGCAGCGTAGCCCCAGGGACAACTATGAACACTGAAGCTTTCTTT; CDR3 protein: CASSVAPGTTMNTEAFF
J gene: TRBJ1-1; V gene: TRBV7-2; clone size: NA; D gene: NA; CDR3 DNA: TGTGCCAGCAGCATAAAGACGGGGGTGAACACTGAAGCTTTCTTT; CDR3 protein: CASSIKTGVNTEAFF
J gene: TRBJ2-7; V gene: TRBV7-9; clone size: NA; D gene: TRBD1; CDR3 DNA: TGTGCCAGCAGCCCTCTGGCAGGGGGCTACTACGAGCAGTACTTC; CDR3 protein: CASSPLAGGYYEQYF
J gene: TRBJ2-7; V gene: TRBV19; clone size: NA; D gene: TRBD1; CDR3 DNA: TGTGCCAGTAGTACCGGGACAGGGGGCCTCTACGAGCAGTACTTC; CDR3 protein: CASSTGTGGLYEQYF
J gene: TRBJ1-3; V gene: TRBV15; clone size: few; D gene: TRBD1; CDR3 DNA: TGTGCCACAGGAGATACAGGGGCTGGAAACACCATATATTTT; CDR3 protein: CATGDTGAGNTIYF